Included here is one T cell receptor (beta chain) sequence, with context. At one of its ends the junction is not consistent with the germline gene, which may arise from a read error. This CDR3 region has 12 residues. Looked up from germline, CDR1 is GTSNPN and CDR2 is SVGIG (reference sequence). The source of the sample is a study of OX40 agonist ivuxolimab in advanced cancers. Study background: Partial responses were seen in three patients, one with hepatocellular carcinoma and two with cutaneous melanoma.

Assay used: immunoSEQ multiplex PCR; TCRdb lists only in-frame clones, some missing. Here the sample spans about 61,000 clones, about 88% being singletons. This specimen was CD4+ or CD8+ T cells sorted from blood, taken in a trial of the OX40 agonist ivuxolimab. The genes are TRBV30 and TRBJ2-2, with TRBD2 matching 10 bases. This receptor was obtained from an adult with an advanced solid tumor such as melanoma, head and neck, liver or kidney cancer. The CDR3 reads CAWSPSGGVLFF. The CDR3 DNA follows: TGTGCCTGGAGTCCCAGCGGGGGGGTGCTGTTTTTT.